The source of this T cell receptor (beta chain) is a study of shared clonotypes between healthy human individuals. Naive CD8 cells comprised CD45RO-negative, CCR7-positively selected cells, excluding terminally differentiated effector memory CD45RA+ cells. The table came from immunoSEQ multiplex PCR; TCRdb's copy has only in-frame clones and leaves some out. The table includes around 2.1 million clones, about 92% detected once. This CDR3 has 17 residues. Germline CDR1 reads KGHSH; CDR2 reads LQKENI. V dropped 5 bases and J dropped 3; count of bases not matched to a gene: 12. This sequence joins TRBV18 and TRBJ2-7, with TRBD2 identical over 11 bases. The material sequenced was naive CD8+ T cells from PBMCs. The clonotype was recovered from a man aged 18-30 years in good health. Some clones in this sample may be carry-over from other donors' samples. CDR3 bases: TGTGCCAGCTCAGCCACCCCTACTCTAGCGGGGGGCTACGAGCAGTACTTC. Its translation is CASSATPTLAGGYEQYF.